This T cell receptor (beta chain) was obtained from a study of control samples from healthy donors and cancer patients. Deletions cut 2 bases from V and 0 bases from J, with 7 bases between. CDR3 length: 15 residues. In germline, CDR1 is KGHSH, CDR2 LQKENI. Some clones are missing from TCRdb's copy, which holds only in-frame ones; the method was immunoSEQ multiplex PCR. The profile shows 40,000 to 60,000 clones, roughly nine tenths of them singletons. The sequence derives from a man in his sixties with head and neck cancer. The sequencing sample was made of PBMCs. This chain connects TRBV18 to TRBJ2-2; unclear D gene. CDR3 sequence: CASSPSDTNTGELFF. In DNA form, the CDR3 reads TGTGCCAGCTCACCAAGTGATACGAACACCGGGGAGCTGTTTTTT.